These T cell receptor beta chains were read from a single sample in a study of blood T cell repertoires in COVID-19. Assay used: immunoSEQ multiplex PCR; TCRdb lists only in-frame clones, some missing. The table has approximately 110,000 clones, around 85% seen once. Source material: peripheral blood. These receptors originate from a woman aged 55-75 years with COVID-19, enrolled during active disease. The CDR3 runs from the conserved cysteine through the conserved F or W. Each record gives: J gene, clone size, D gene, V gene, CDR3 DNA, CDR3 protein. A D gene is named only where the DNA matches it firmly. Expanded clones get a size class; other rows say once, few or many, or leave the size out.

>TRBJ2-7|once|TRBD2|TRBV6-2/TRBV6-3
TGTGCCAGCAGCCTACATCTAGCGGGGGGTCCCTACGAGCAGTACTTC
CASSLHLAGGPYEQYF
>TRBJ1-2|-|-|TRBV7-2
TGTGCCAGCAGCACCCGACAGGAAAACTATGGCTACACCTTC
CASSTRQENYGYTF
>TRBJ2-7|-|TRBD1|TRBV3-1/TRBV3-2
TGTGCCAGCAGCCGCCGGAACCGGGACAGCCAACCCTACGAGCAGTACTTC
CASSRRNRDSQPYEQYF
>TRBJ2-3|-|-|TRBV3-1/TRBV3-2
TGTGCCAGCAGCCAAGGCCGGGGGGCTCTAGATACGCAGTATTTT
CASSQGRGALDTQYF
>TRBJ1-1|-|-|TRBV5-1
TGCGCCAGCAGCTTGGGCAGGGGAAGAACTGAAGCTTTCTTT
CASSLGRGRTEAFF
>TRBJ1-4|-|TRBD1|TRBV28
TGTGCCAGCAGTTTGCCCGGGAACAGGGGGTGGGAAAAACTGTTTTTT
CASSLPGNRGWEKLFF
>TRBJ1-2|-|-|TRBV11-2
TGTGCCAGCAGCTTAGACGGTGCCCTTTTCTATGGCTACACCTTC
CASSLDGALFYGYTF
>TRBJ2-7|-|TRBD2|TRBV2
TGTGCCAGCAGTGAATGGGGACTAGCGTTATTC
CASSEWGLALF
>TRBJ1-5|-|-|TRBV6-5
TGTGCCAGCAGGACACATAGCAATCAGCCCCAGCATTTT
CASRTHSNQPQHF
>TRBJ1-2|-|TRBD1|TRBV29-1
TGCAGCGTCAGGACAGGGGTAGGCTACACCTTC
CSVRTGVGYTF
>TRBJ2-2|once|-|TRBV7-9
TGTGCCAGCAGCTGGGCCGGACAGAACACCGGGGAGCTGTTTTTT
CASSWAGQNTGELFF
>TRBJ1-2|-|TRBD1|TRBV6-2/TRBV6-3
TGTGCCAGCAGTTACGCCAAGGACAGGGGTGGCTACACCTTC
CASSYAKDRGGYTF
>TRBJ2-5|-|-|TRBV7-2
TGTGCCAGCAGCTCCCAGGGGAAAGAGACCCAGTACTTC
CASSSQGKETQYF
>TRBJ1-5|-|-|TRBV7-9
TGTGCCAGCAGCTCTGTGACAGGTAATCAGCCCCAGCATTTT
CASSSVTGNQPQHF
>TRBJ1-4|-|-|TRBV7-9
TGTGCCAGCAGCTCTTCGAGCAACACAGGGATCGAAAAACTGTTTTTT
CASSSSSNTGIEKLFF
>TRBJ2-6|-|-|TRBV27
TGTGCCAGCAGTTTATCCCGCTCTGGGGCCAACGTCCTGACTTTC
CASSLSRSGANVLTF
>TRBJ1-1|-|-|TRBV7-8
TGTGCCAGCAGCTGGACAACAGACACTGAAGCTTTCTTT
CASSWTTDTEAFF
>TRBJ1-1|-|TRBD1|TRBV5-1
TGCGCCAGCAGTGGACAGGGGGAAACTGAAGCTTTCTTT
CASSGQGETEAFF
>TRBJ2-1|-|-|TRBV5-5
TGTGCCAGCAGCTTTTCAGCGGACCCCCGGGGAAAGTTCTTC
CASSFSADPRGKFF
>TRBJ2-7|-|-|TRBV27
TGTGCCAGCAGTATCCTTGGCAGGTCTCCCTACGAGCAGTACTTC
CASSILGRSPYEQYF
>TRBJ2-5|-|-|TRBV29-1
TGCAGCGTTGAAGACTGGGAGGGGGGGGTCCAAGAGACCCAGTACTTC
CSVEDWEGGVQETQYF
>TRBJ2-3|-|-|TRBV9
TGTGCCAGCAGCGTAGGGGGCGGACCCCCCACAGATACGCAGTATTTT
CASSVGGGPPTDTQYF
>TRBJ1-2|-|TRBD1|TRBV2
TGTGCCAGCGGACAGGTTGTATATGGCTACACCTTC
CASGQVVYGYTF
>TRBJ2-7|-|-|TRBV9
TGTGCCAGCAGCCCCCGCCCGGACAGCTACGAGCAGTACTTC
CASSPRPDSYEQYF
>TRBJ1-1|-|TRBD1|TRBV24-1
TGTGCCACCAGTGATTTCGGGGGGACAGGGGGGAATGACACTGAAGCTTTCTTT
CATSDFGGTGGNDTEAFF
>TRBJ2-7|-|-|TRBV2
TGTGCCAGCAGTGTGCAGGTTCTGTCCTACGAGCAGTACTTC
CASSVQVLSYEQYF
>TRBJ1-5|-|-|TRBV5-1
TGCGCCAGCAGCCCTCTTGAGGGCAATCAGCCCCAGCATTTT
CASSPLEGNQPQHF
>TRBJ1-4|-|-|TRBV10-2
-
CASGFSLDTIATNEKLFF
>TRBJ1-2|-|TRBD1|TRBV7-8
TGTGCCAGCAGCCGCGGGACAGGGGGCAGCTATGGCTACACCTTC
CASSRGTGGSYGYTF
>TRBJ1-6|few|-|TRBV6-1
TGTGCCAGCAGTGATAGTATCGGAGATCCTTCACCCCTCCACTTT
CASSDSIGDPSPLHF
>TRBJ1-6|-|-|TRBV7-9
TGTGCCAGCAGCGATCACCGGGACACGGGATCACCCCTCCACTTT
CASSDHRDTGSPLHF
>TRBJ1-2|few|TRBD1|TRBV29-1
TGCAGCGTCCTGACAGGGTCAAACTATGGCTACACCTTC
CSVLTGSNYGYTF
>TRBJ2-5|few|TRBD2|TRBV19
TGTGCCAGTAGTATCGCGGGGGGCCTGCAAGAGACCCAGTACTTC
CASSIAGGLQETQYF
>TRBJ2-1|-|TRBD2|TRBV28
TGTGCCAGCAGTTTGATCACCCTAGGGACTAGCGGTTTCGGTGAGCAGTTCTTC
CASSLITLGTSGFGEQFF
>TRBJ1-2|-|TRBD1|TRBV3-1/TRBV3-2
TGTGCCAGCAGCCCCCGGACAGGGCAGTATGGGGGCTACACCTTC
CASSPRTGQYGGYTF
>TRBJ1-2|-|-|TRBV7-2
TGTGCCAGCAGCCCCGGCCCCTCCGGGGTCTATGGCTACACCTTC
CASSPGPSGVYGYTF
>TRBJ1-2|-|TRBD1|TRBV10-3
TGTGCCATCAGTGGAGGACAGGACTATGGCTACACCTTC
CAISGGQDYGYTF
>TRBJ1-3|-|-|TRBV18
TGTGCCAGCTCACCCAGGGCTCCAAGCTCTGGAAACACCATATATTTT
CASSPRAPSSGNTIYF
>TRBJ2-5|-|TRBD2|TRBV6-5
TGTGCCAGCAGTTACCGCGGGGGCCAAGAGACCCAGTACTTC
CASSYRGGQETQYF
>TRBJ1-1|few|-|TRBV15
TGTGCCACCAGCAGAGATAGTTCAGGGGCGGCTGAAGCTTTCTTT
CATSRDSSGAAEAFF
>TRBJ1-2|-|TRBD1|TRBV9
TGTGCCAGCAGCGAGGGGGGACAGGGGCGAGCTGGCTACACCTTC
CASSEGGQGRAGYTF
>TRBJ1-4|-|-|TRBV11-1
TGTGCCAGCAGCGGGCAGGCAAATGAAAAACTGTTTTTT
CASSGQANEKLFF
>TRBJ1-5|-|-|TRBV4-2
TGTGCCAGCAGCCAAGATTCCGGGAGCAATCAGCCCCAGCATTTT
CASSQDSGSNQPQHF
>TRBJ2-3|-|TRBD2|TRBV9
TGTGCCAGCAGCGTATACGGGACTAGCGGGGCATGGGACACAGATACGCAGTATTTT
CASSVYGTSGAWDTDTQYF
>TRBJ1-2|-|-|TRBV27
TGTGCCAGCAGTTTGAAGGCCAACAGGTTCTATGGCTACACCTTC
CASSLKANRFYGYTF
>TRBJ1-4|-|-|TRBV27
TGTGCCAGCAGGCCCGGGACAACCACTAATGAAAAACTGTTTTTT
CASRPGTTTNEKLFF
>TRBJ1-5|-|-|TRBV2
TGTGCCAGCAGTGGGGACTTTAGCAATCAGCCCCAGCATTTT
CASSGDFSNQPQHF
>TRBJ1-1|-|-|TRBV5-4
TGTGCCAGCAGCTGGGCAGCTGGAGGGACTGAAGCTTTCTTT
CASSWAAGGTEAFF
>TRBJ1-1|-|TRBD1|TRBV11-3
TGTGCCAGCAGCAAAAAGGGGGCTAGGGAAGCTTTCTTT
CASSKKGAREAFF
>TRBJ1-4|-|-|TRBV7-9
TGTGCCAGCAGCTTCGATGAAAAACTGTTTTTT
CASSFDEKLFF